Only one count was recorded for the clone carrying this T cell receptor beta chain. The length of the CDR3 is 17 residues. The V segment lost 4 bases and the J segment 8 bases; nucleotides outside the gene matches: 10. CDR1 and CDR2 (germline): LNHDA, SQIVND (reference sequence). The source of the sample is a study of T cells in Graves' hyperthyroidism and ophthalmopathy. Amplification of TCR beta CDR3 regions was performed using RNA transcripts as template. The HTBI primer set served for first-round RT-PCR of the TCR CDR3. TCRdb analysed the multiplex PCR reads with MiXCR anew, one entry per CDR3 protein. The sample has about 340,000 distinct CDR3 sequences; over 20% are singletons.

The specimen was blood. This receptor was taken from a woman aged 50 to 60 with Graves' hyperthyroidism. This sequence joins TRBV19 and TRBJ2-1; 14 positions match TRBD2. The CDR3 nucleotides are TGTGCCAGTAGTAATACCCCGGGACTAGCGGGAGTCCATGAGCAGTTCTTC. Translating gives CASSNTPGLAGVHEQFF.